The source of this TCR beta chain is a study of shared clonotypes between healthy human individuals. Whole-study findings and limits: All-four-donor shared clonotypes had higher generation probabilities than non-shared clonotypes did.

This table comes from immunoSEQ multiplex PCR, and its TCRdb copy is limited to in-frame clones, with some not included. Of more than 150,000 clones listed, approximately 95% are singletons. Notes on this clone: Its antigen is undetermined. The junction departs from the called germline gene at one end, perhaps through a read error.

The germline V gene has CDR1 KGHSH and CDR2 LQKENI. The CDR3 sequence is 16 residues long. The origin of this receptor is a woman in her thirties in good health. Input material: naive CD4+ T cells sorted from blood. Noted subset: CD45RA+ positively selected. The V call is TRBV18, the J call TRBJ2-2; no clear D. CDR3 bases: TGTGCCAGCTCACCACTCCTGACCAATAACATCGGGGAGCTGTTTTTT. It codes for CASSPLLTNNIGELFF.